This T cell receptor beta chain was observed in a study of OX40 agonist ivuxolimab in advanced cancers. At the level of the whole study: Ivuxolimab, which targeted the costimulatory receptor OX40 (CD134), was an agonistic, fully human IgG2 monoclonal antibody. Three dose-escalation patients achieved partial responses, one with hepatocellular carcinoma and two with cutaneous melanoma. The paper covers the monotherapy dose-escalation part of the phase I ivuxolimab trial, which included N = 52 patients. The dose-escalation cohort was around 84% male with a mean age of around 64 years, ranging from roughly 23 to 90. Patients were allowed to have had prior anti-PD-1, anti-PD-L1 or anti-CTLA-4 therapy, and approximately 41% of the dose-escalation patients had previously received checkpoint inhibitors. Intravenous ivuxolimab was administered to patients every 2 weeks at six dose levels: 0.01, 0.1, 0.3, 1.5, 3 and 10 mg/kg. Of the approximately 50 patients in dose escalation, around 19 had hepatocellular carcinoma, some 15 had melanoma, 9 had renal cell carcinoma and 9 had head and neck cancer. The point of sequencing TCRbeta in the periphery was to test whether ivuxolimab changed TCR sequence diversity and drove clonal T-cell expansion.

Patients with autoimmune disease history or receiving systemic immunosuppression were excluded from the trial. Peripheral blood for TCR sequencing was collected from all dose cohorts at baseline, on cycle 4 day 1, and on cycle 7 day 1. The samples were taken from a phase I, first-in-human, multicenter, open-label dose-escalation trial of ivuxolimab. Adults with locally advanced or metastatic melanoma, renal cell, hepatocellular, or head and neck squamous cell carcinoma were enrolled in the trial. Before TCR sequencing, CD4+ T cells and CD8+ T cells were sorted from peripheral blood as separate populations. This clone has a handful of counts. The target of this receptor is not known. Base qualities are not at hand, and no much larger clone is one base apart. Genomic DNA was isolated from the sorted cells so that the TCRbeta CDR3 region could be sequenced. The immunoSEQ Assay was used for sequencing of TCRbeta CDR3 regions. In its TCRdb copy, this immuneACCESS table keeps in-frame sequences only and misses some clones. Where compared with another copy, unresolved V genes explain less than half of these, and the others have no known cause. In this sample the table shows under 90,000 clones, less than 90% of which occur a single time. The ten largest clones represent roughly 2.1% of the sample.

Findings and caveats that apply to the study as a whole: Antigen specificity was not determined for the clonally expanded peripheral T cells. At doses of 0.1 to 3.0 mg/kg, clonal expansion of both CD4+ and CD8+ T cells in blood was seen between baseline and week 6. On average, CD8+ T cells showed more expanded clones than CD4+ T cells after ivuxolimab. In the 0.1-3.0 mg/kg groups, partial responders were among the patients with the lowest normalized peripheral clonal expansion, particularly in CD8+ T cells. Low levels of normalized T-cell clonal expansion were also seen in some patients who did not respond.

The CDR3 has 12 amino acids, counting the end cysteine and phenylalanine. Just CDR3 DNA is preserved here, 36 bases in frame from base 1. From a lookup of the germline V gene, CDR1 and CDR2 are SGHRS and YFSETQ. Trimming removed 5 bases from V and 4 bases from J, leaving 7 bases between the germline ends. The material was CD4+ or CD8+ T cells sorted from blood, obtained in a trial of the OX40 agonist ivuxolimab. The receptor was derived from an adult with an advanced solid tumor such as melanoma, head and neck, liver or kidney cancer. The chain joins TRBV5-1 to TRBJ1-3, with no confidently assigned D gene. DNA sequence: TGCGCCAGCAGTAACGAGGGAAACACCATATATTTT. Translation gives CASSNEGNTIYF. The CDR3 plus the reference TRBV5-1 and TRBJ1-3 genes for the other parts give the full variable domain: KAGVTQTPRYLIKTRGQQVTLSCSPISGHRSVSWYQQTPGQGLQFLFEYFSETQRNKGNFPGRFSGRQFSNSRSEMNVSTLELGDSALYLCASSNEGNTIYFGEGSWLTVV.